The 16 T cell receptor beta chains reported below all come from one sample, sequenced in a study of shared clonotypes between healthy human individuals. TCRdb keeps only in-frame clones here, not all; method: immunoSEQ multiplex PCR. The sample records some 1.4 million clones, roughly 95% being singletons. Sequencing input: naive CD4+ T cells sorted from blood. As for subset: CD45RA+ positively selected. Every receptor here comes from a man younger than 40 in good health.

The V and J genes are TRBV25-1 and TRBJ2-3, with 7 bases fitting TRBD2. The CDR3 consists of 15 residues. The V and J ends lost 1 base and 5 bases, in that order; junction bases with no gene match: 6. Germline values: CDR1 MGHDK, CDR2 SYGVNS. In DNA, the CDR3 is TGTGCCAGCAGTGAATGGGGACTAACGGGAGATACGCAGTATTTT. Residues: CASSEWGLTGDTQYF.

This chain's CDR3 is CSVNTSPTDTQYF. Here the CDR3 DNA reads TGCAGCGTTAACACTAGTCCCACAGATACGCAGTATTTT. The chain has TRBV29-1 and TRBJ2-3; D may be TRBD2 (5 bases). Germline V CDR1 and CDR2: SQVTM, ANQGSEA. The CDR3 is 13 amino acids. Between the trimmed V and J ends, which lost 5 bases and 2 bases, there was a span of 11 bases.

The CDR3 DNA is TGTGCCAGCAGCCTAGGGCGACAGAGTTACAATGAGCAGTTCTTC. Residues: CASSLGRQSYNEQFF. The chain uses TRBV28 and TRBJ2-1; D possibly corresponds to TRBD1 (5 bases). CDR3 length equals 15 residues. Between the trimmed V and J ends, which lost 6 bases and 4 bases, there was a span of 16 bases. CDR1 and CDR2 (germline): MDHEN, SYDVKM.

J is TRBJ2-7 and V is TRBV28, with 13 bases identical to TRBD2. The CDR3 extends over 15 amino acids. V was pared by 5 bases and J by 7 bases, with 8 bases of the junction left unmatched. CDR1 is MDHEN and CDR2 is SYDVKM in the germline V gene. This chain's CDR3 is CASSGLAGVSGEQYF. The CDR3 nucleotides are TGTGCCAGCAGTGGACTAGCGGGAGTGTCTGGGGAGCAGTACTTC.

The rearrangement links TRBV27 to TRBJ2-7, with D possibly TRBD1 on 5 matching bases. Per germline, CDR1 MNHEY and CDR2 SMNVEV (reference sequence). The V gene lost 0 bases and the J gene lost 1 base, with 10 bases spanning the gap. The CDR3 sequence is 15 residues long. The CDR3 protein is CASSLSPRQSYEQYF. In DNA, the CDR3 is TGTGCCAGCAGTTTATCCCCCCGACAGTCCTACGAGCAGTACTTC.

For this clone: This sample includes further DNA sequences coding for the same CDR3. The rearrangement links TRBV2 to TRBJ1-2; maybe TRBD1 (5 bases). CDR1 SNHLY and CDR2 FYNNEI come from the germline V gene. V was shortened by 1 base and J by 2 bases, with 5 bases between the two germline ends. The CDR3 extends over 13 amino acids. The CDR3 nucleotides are TGTGCCAGCAGTGAAGAGGGGAACTATGGCTACACCTTC. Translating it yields CASSEEGNYGYTF. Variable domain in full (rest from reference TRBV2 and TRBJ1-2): EPEVTQTPSHQVTQMGQEVILRCVPISNHLYFYWYRQILGQKVEFLVSFYNNEISEKSEIFDDQFSVERPDGSNFTLKIRSTKLEDSAMYFCASSEEGNYGYTFGSGTRLTVV.

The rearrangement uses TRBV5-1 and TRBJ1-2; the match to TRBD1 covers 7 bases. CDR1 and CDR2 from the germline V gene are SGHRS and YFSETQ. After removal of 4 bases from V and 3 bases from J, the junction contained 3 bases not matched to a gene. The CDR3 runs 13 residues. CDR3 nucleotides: TGCGCCAGCAGCATCACAGGGGACTATGGCTACACCTTC. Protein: CASSITGDYGYTF. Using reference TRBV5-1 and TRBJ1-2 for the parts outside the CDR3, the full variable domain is KAGVTQTPRYLIKTRGQQVTLSCSPISGHRSVSWYQQTPGQGLQFLFEYFSETQRNKGNFPGRFSGRQFSNSRSEMNVSTLELGDSALYLCASSITGDYGYTFGSGTRLTVV.

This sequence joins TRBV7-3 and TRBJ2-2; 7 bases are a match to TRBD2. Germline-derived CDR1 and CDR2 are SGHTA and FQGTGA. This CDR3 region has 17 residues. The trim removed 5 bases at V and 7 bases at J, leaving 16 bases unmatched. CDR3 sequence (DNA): TGTGCCAGCAGCCCCCCAAGTTATGAGGGAGGGATCGGGGAGCTGTTTTTT. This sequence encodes CASSPPSYEGGIGELFF.

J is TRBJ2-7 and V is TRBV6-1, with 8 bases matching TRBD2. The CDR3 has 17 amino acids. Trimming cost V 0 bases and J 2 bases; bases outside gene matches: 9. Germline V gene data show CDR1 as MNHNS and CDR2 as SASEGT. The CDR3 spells CASSEAPSSGSAYEQYF. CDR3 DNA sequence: TGTGCCAGCAGTGAAGCTCCTTCCAGCGGGAGTGCCTACGAGCAGTACTTC.

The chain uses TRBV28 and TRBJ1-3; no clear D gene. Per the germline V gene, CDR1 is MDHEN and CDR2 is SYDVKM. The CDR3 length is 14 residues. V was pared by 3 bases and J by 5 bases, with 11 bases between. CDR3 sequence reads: CASSLSERRNTIYF. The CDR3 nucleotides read TGTGCCAGCAGTTTGTCGGAGCGTCGAAACACCATATATTTT.

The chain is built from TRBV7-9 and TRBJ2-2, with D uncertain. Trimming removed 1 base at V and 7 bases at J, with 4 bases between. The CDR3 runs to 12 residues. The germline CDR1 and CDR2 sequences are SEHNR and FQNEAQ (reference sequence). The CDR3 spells CASSLVNGELFF. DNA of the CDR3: TGTGCCAGCAGCTTAGTGAACGGGGAGCTGTTTTTT.

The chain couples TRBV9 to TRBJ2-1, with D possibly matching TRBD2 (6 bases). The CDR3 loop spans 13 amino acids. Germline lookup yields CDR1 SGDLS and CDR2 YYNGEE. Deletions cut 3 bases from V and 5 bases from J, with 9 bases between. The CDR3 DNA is TGTGCCAGCAGCGCCTGGAGGGACAATGAGCAGTTCTTC. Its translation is CASSAWRDNEQFF.

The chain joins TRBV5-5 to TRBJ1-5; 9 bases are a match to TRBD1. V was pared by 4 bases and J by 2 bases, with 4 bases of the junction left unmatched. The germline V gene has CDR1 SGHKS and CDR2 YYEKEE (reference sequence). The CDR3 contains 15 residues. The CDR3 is CASSHTGGGNQPQHF. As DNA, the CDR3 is TGTGCCAGCAGCCATACAGGGGGCGGCAATCAGCCCCAGCATTTT.

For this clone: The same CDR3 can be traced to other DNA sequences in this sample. CDR3 in DNA: TGTGCCAGCTCACCTTCGACAGTTCAAGAGACCCAGTACTTC. Translation gives CASSPSTVQETQYF. V is TRBV18 and J is TRBJ2-5, with D possibly matching TRBD1 (5 bases). Per the germline V gene, CDR1 is KGHSH and CDR2 is LQKENI. V gave up 3 bases and J gave up 2 bases, with 10 bases separating them. The CDR3 is 14 amino acids. The whole variable domain, remainder taken from reference TRBV18 and TRBJ2-5, is NAGVMQNPRHLVRRRGQEARLRCSPMKGHSHVYWYRQLPEEGLKFMVYLQKENIIDESGMPKERFSAEFPKEGPSILRIQQVVRGDSAAYFCASSPSTVQETQYFGPGTRLLVL.

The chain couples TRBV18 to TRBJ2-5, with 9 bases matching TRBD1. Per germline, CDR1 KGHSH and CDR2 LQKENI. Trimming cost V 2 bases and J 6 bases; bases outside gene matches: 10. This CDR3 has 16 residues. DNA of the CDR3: TGTGCCAGCTCACCAAGCGTGGGGACAGGGAAAAAGACCCAGTACTTC. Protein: CASSPSVGTGKKTQYF.

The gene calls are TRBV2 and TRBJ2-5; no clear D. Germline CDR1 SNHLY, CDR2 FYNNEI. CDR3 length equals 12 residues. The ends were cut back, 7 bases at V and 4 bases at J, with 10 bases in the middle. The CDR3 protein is CASTDDSETQYF. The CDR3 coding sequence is TGTGCCAGCACCGATGACTCAGAGACCCAGTACTTC.